This T cell receptor (beta chain) is drawn from a study of cytomegalovirus exposure and HLA in healthy donors. This PCR relied on a set of 60 Vbeta primers and 13 Jbeta primers. The repertoire was sequenced with immunoSEQ multiplex PCR; TCRdb's copy has only in-frame clones and lacks some. Of some 200,000 clones in the sample, approximately 88% are singletons; the top ten hold over 2%. CDR3 size: 13 residues. V was shortened by 4 bases and J by 3 bases, with 11 bases between the two germline ends. Germline CDR1 SGHNT, CDR2 YYREEE (reference sequence). Study results and caveats: Most TCR sequences were rare, but some public TCRs occurred in many donors.

This clone was detected a few times. Antigen unknown. The rearrangement joins TRBV5-4 to TRBJ2-7; D gene uncertain. The source of this sequence is a woman aged 45-59 years in good health and CMV-seropositive. What was sequenced was PBMCs. CDR3 DNA: TGTGCCAGCAGCGGGCAGGTCGGCTACGAGCAGTACTTC. Its translation: CASSGQVGYEQYF.